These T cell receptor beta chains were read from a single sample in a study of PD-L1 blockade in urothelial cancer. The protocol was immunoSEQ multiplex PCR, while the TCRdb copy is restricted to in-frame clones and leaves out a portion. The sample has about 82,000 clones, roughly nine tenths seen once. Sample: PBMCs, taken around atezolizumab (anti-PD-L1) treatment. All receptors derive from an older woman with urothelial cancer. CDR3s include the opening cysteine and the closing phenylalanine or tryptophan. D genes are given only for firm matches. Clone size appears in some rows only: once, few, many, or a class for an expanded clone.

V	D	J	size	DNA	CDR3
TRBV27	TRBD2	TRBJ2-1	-	TGTGCCAGCAGTTTAGCCGGGACTAGCGGCAATGAGCAGTTCTTC	CASSLAGTSGNEQFF
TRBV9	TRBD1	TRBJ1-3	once	TGTGCCAGCAGCGCCCGACAGGGTTTGGGTTATGGAAACACCATATATTTT	CASSARQGLGYGNTIYF
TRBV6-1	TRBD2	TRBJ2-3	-	TGTGCCAGCAGTCGACTAGCGGGGGGGGCGGATACGCAGTATTTT	CASSRLAGGADTQYF
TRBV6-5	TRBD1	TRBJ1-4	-	TGTGCCAGCAGTTATTACTCCAGGGGGCAGGAAAAACTGTTTTTT	CASSYYSRGQEKLFF
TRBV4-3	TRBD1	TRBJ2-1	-	TGCGCCAGCAGCCCTAGTTGGACAGGGTCGAATGAGCAGTTCTTC	CASSPSWTGSNEQFF
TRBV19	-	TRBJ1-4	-	TGTGCCAGTAGTATCTTTCCCAAACAGGATTCTAATGAAAAACTGTTTTTT	CASSIFPKQDSNEKLFF
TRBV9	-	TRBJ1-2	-	TGTGCCAGCAGCGGAGCTCAATCGCCTGACTATGGCTACACCTTC	CASSGAQSPDYGYTF
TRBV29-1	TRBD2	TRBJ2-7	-	TGCAGCGTTCACATAGCGGGAGGGCCCCTTGGGACCTACGAGCAGTACTTC	CSVHIAGGPLGTYEQYF
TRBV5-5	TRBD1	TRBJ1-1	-	TGTGCCAGCAGCTTGTTGGGACAGGGGGCGGGTGGGACTGAAGCTTTCTTT	CASSLLGQGAGGTEAFF
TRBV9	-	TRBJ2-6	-	TGTGCCAGCAGCGTAGGACACTCTGGGGCCAACGTCCTGACTTTC	CASSVGHSGANVLTF
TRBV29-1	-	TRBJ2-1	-	TGCAGCGTGGCAGGGGTACTCTACAATGAGCAGTTCTTC	CSVAGVLYNEQFF
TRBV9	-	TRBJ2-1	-	TGTGCCAGCAGCGTAGCGCTGTGGGGCGTAGGGTACAATGAGCAGTTCTTC	CASSVALWGVGYNEQFF
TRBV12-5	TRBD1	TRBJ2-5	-	TGTGCTAGTGGTTTGGGGAACTCTTTGGACAGGGGAAAAGAGACCCAGTACTTC	CASGLGNSLDRGKETQYF
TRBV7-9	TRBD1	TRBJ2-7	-	TGTGCCAGCAGCCGCGGGACAGGTCGATCCTACGAGCAGTACTTC	CASSRGTGRSYEQYF
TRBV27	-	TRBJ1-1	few	TGTGCCAGCAGTCATAGCCGCGGTGAAGCTTTCTTT	CASSHSRGEAFF
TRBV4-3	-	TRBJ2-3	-	TGCGCCAGCAGCCAAGATACGGCGGGCACCACAGATACGCAGTATTTT	CASSQDTAGTTDTQYF
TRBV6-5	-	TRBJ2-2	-	TGTGCCAGCAGTTACGGCGGGCCCGGGGAGCTGTTTTTT	CASSYGGPGELFF
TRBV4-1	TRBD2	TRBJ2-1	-	TGCGCCAGCAGCCAAGAAATCTCACTAGCGGGAGGTAGTGAGCAGTTCTTC	CASSQEISLAGGSEQFF
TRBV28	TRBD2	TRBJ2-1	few	TGTGCCAGCAGTTTAATTCCGTCCCTAGCGGGAGTTAGGTCCTACAATGAGCAGTTCTTC	CASSLIPSLAGVRSYNEQFF
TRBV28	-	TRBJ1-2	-	TGTGCCAGCAGTTTATTTCTGGGTCCACCGGGAGGCTACACCTTC	CASSLFLGPPGGYTF
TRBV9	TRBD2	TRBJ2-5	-	TGTGCCAGCAGCGTAGCCGGGACTAGCGGACAAGAGACCCAGTACTTC	CASSVAGTSGQETQYF
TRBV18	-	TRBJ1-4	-	TGTGCCAGCTCACGGGGGGGCCCAGCTAATGAAAAACTGTTTTTT	CASSRGGPANEKLFF
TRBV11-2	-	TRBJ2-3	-	TGTGCCAGCACCCCCCCTTTACTAGAGCGGTTGGCAGATACGCAGTATTTT	CASTPPLLERLADTQYF
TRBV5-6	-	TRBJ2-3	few	TGTGCCAGCAGGGGGACCCCCGGGAGCGCAGATACGCAGTATTTT	CASRGTPGSADTQYF
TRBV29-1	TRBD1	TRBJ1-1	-	TGCAGCGTTGGTCACCCAGGGGGCTACGCTTTCTTT	CSVGHPGGYAFF
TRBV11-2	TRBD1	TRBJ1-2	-	TGTGCCAGCAGCCCTCTTGGGGCCAAGACAGGGCACGGCTACACCTTC	CASSPLGAKTGHGYTF
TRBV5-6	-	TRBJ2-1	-	TGTGCCAGCAGCCTGATGGGGGGGCAGTTCTTC	CASSLMGGQFF
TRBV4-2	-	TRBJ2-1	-	TGTGCCAGCAGCCAAGGAGGGCTCAGCGGCCCCGGGAGCGGTGAGCAGTTCTTC	CASSQGGLSGPGSGEQFF
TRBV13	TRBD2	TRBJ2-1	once	TGTGCCAGCAGCGGACTAGCGGGAAGCAAAGGGGTTTACAATGAGCAGTTCTTC	CASSGLAGSKGVYNEQFF
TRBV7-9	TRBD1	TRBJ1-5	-	TGTGCCAGCAGCTTCGGAGACAGGGTAAATCAGCCCCAGCATTTT	CASSFGDRVNQPQHF
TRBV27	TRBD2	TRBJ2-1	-	TGTGCCAGCAGTCTCTGGACTAGCGGGAGACCCTACAATGAGCAGTTCTTC	CASSLWTSGRPYNEQFF
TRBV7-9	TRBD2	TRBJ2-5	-	TGTGCCAGCATCCCTAGCGGCCAAGAGACCCAGTACTTC	CASIPSGQETQYF
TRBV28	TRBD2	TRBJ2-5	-	TGTGCCAGCAGGCGTCTGGGGGGGAGGGAGACCCAGTACTTC	CASRRLGGRETQYF
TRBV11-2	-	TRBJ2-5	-	TGTGCCAGCAGCACCCTTCGTCAGGGGGGACAAGAGACCCAGTACTTC	CASSTLRQGGQETQYF
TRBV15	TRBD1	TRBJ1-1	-	TGTGCCACCAGCGGCCGACAGGGGAACACTGAAGCTTTCTTT	CATSGRQGNTEAFF
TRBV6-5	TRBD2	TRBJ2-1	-	TGTGCCAGCACCCACCCCCGGGGGGCCTACAATGAGCAGTTCTTC	CASTHPRGAYNEQFF
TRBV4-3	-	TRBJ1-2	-	TGCGCCAGCAGCCAAGATTTGGGGGCTCGGGGCTACACCTTC	CASSQDLGARGYTF
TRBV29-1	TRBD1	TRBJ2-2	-	TGCAGCGTTCCCCACAGGGGGAACACCGGGGAGCTGTTTTTT	CSVPHRGNTGELFF
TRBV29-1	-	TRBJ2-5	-	TGCAGCGTTGAGACGGTTAGGGGTATCCAAGAGACCCAGTACTTC	CSVETVRGIQETQYF
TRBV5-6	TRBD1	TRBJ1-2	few	TGTGCCAGCAGCCCGACAGGGAGGTATGGCTACACCTTC	CASSPTGRYGYTF